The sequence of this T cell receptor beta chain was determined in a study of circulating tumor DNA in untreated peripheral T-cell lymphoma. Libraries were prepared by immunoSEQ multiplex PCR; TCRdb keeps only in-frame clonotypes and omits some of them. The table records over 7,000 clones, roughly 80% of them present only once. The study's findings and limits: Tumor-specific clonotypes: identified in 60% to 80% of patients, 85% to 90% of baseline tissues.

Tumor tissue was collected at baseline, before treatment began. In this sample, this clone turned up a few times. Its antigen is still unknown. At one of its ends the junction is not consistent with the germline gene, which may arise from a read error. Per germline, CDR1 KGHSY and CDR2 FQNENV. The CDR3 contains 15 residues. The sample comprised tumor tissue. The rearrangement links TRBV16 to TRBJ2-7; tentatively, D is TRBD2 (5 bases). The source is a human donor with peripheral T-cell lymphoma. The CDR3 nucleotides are TGTGCCAGCAGCCAATACCCTACCTTCGACGGGATGAAGGACTTC. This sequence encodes CASSQYPTFDGMKDF.